This T cell receptor beta chain was identified during a study of blood T cell repertoires in COVID-19. CDR3 length: 16 residues. From germline, CDR1 is WSHSY and CDR2 SAAADI. Trimming removed 6 bases from V and 0 bases from J, with 15 bases in between. Profiled with immunoSEQ multiplex PCR; TCRdb holds only in-frame clones, not every one. The sample yields 75,000 to 90,000 clones, around 92% seen once. Sequencing input: peripheral blood. The clonotype comes from a woman aged 45-60 years in a cohort sampled during active COVID-19. This chain links TRBV10-2 with TRBJ1-5; D is perhaps TRBD1 (6 bases). CDR3 DNA: TGCGCCAGCAGCCCCGGACAGAGATATAGCAATCAGCCCCAGCATTTT. It codes for CASSPGQRYSNQPQHF.